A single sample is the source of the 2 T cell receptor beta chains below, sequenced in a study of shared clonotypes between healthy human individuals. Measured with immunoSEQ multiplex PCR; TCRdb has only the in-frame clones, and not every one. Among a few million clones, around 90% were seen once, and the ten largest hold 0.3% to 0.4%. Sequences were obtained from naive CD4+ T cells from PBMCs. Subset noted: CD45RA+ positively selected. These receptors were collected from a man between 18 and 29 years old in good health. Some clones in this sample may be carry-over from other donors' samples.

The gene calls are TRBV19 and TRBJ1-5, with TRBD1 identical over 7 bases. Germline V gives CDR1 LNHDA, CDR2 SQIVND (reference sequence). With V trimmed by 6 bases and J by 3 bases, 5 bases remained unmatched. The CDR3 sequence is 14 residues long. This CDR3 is CASRPGQANQPQHF. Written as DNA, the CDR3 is TGTGCCAGTAGGCCCGGACAGGCCAATCAGCCCCAGCATTTT.

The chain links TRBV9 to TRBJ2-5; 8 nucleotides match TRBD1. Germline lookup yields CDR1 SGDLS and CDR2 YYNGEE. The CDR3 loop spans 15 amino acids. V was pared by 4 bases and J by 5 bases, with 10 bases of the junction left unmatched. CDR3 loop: CASSPRDRGRETQYF. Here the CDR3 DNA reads TGTGCCAGCAGCCCCCGAGACAGGGGACGGGAGACCCAGTACTTC.